The 25 T cell receptor beta chains below come from one sample, sequenced in a study of blood T cell repertoires in COVID-19. The repertoire was sequenced with immunoSEQ multiplex PCR; TCRdb's copy has only in-frame clones and lacks some. Of fewer than 90,000 clones listed, approximately 86% are singletons. The sequenced sample was peripheral blood. The receptors stem from a man in his fifties with active or convalescent COVID-19.

V is TRBV7-2 and J is TRBJ1-4; 7 positions match TRBD1. V shed 5 bases and J 6 bases; nucleotides not matched to a gene: 9. Germline CDR1 and CDR2: SGHTA and FQGNSA. The CDR3 runs 15 residues. DNA for the CDR3: TGTGCCAGCAGCCCCCAGACAGGGAGGTATGAAAAACTGTTTTTT. Translating gives CASSPQTGRYEKLFF.

The rearrangement links TRBV6-5 to TRBJ2-5, with TRBD1 matching 11 bases. The CDR3 has 15 residues. CDR1 and CDR2 (germline): MNHEY, SVGAGI. With 6 bases clipped from V and 1 base from J, the junction kept 4 bases outside the gene matches. This CDR3 reads CASSQGQGVQETQYF. The CDR3 DNA follows: TGTGCCAGCAGCCAGGGACAGGGGGTCCAAGAGACCCAGTACTTC.

This clone was seen a handful of times. The chain is built from TRBV6-5 and TRBJ1-1; the match to TRBD1 covers 8 bases. Germline CDR1 is MNHEY and CDR2 is SVGAGI. The CDR3 runs 12 residues. The ends lost 8 bases at V and 4 bases at J; junction bases unmatched: 3. CDR3 bases: TGTGCCAGCTGGACAGGGACCACTGAAGCTTTCTTT. The encoded protein is CASWTGTTEAFF.

The V and J genes are TRBV30 and TRBJ2-3, with 11 bases matching TRBD2. Per the germline V gene, CDR1 is GTSNPN and CDR2 is SVGIG (reference sequence). Losses at the gene ends were 4 bases for V and 3 bases for J; bases not matched to a gene: 3. CDR3 length: 14 residues. The CDR3 region has the DNA TGTGCCTGGACTAGCGGGGGGCATACAGATACGCAGTATTTT. This gives the protein CAWTSGGHTDTQYF.

Notes on this clone: Different DNA sequences within this sample yield the same CDR3. V is TRBV7-9 and J is TRBJ1-1; 11 nucleotides agree with TRBD1. Germline V gene sequence: CDR1 SEHNR, CDR2 FQNEAQ (reference sequence). CDR3 length equals 13 residues. The V and J ends lost 6 bases and 11 bases, in that order; junction bases with no gene match: 8. DNA for the CDR3: TGTGCCAGCAGTTCAGAGGGACAGGGGGACGCTTTCTTT. Its translation: CASSSEGQGDAFF.

J is TRBJ1-4 and V is TRBV2; D is unresolved. V was clipped by 8 bases and J by 8 bases, with 15 bases between them. The CDR3 loop spans 13 amino acids. In germline, CDR1 is SNHLY, CDR2 FYNNEI. CDR3 residues: CASHSPALEKLFF. CDR3 DNA: TGTGCCAGCCACTCACCCGCACTAGAAAAACTGTTTTTT.

The rearrangement joins TRBV5-4 to TRBJ1-4, with 11 bases lining up with TRBD1. Germline V gene data show CDR1 as SGHNT and CDR2 as YYREEE (reference sequence). The CDR3 is 15 residues long. V was clipped by 5 bases and J by 6 bases; unmatched bases: 6. CDR3 nucleotide sequence: TGTGCCAGCAGTCAAGGACAGGGGGCGGATGAAAAACTGTTTTTT. It translates to CASSQGQGADEKLFF.

The rearrangement links TRBV3-1 (or the pseudogene TRBV3-2) to TRBJ2-3, with D possibly being TRBD1 (7 bases). The CDR3 is made up of 17 amino acids. The germline gives CDR1 LGHDT, CDR2 YNNKEL (reference sequence). V lost 4 bases, J lost 4 bases, and 21 bases lay in between. The CDR3 DNA reads TGTGCCAGCAGCCCTCCACCCGGGCAGGGGGGTCCAGATACGCAGTATTTT. Its protein is CASSPPPGQGGPDTQYF.

This clone was detected only a few times. This chain connects TRBV19 to TRBJ2-7; a weak D match, TRBD2 (6 bases). CDR3 length: 13 residues. Germline V gives CDR1 LNHDA, CDR2 SQIVND (reference sequence). V was shortened by 3 bases and J by 6 bases, with 12 bases between the two germline ends. CDR3 coding DNA: TGTGCCAGTAGTATGGTGGGGGGTGGCGAGCAGTACTTC. The encoded protein is CASSMVGGGEQYF.

This rearrangement joins TRBV28 to TRBJ1-4, with D maybe TRBD1 (5 bases). V dropped 5 bases and J dropped 2 bases, with 12 bases sitting between them. The CDR3 sequence is 15 residues long. Germline loops: CDR1 MDHEN, CDR2 SYDVKM. Written as DNA, the CDR3 is TGTGCCAGCAGTCTCCTCGGGGGGACTAATGAAAAACTGTTTTTT. It is translated as CASSLLGGTNEKLFF.

The chain employs TRBV29-1 and TRBJ2-7, with 7 bases identical to TRBD1. Germline trimming cut 4 bases from V and 3 bases from J; bases unmatched to any gene: 6. The germline V gene has CDR1 SQVTM and CDR2 ANQGSEA. This CDR3 region has 13 residues. This chain's CDR3 is CSVAGTVRYEQYF. For the CDR3, the DNA is TGCAGCGTTGCCGGGACAGTTCGCTACGAGCAGTACTTC.

This clone was seen only a few times. The J gene is TRBJ2-7, the V gene TRBV7-9; 8 nucleotides line up with TRBD2. Trimming took 5 bases from V and 0 from J; bases not matched to a gene: 9. The CDR3 runs 16 residues. The germline CDR1 and CDR2 sequences are SEHNR and FQNEAQ (reference sequence). In DNA form, the CDR3 reads TGTGCCAGCAGCCCAACGGGGGGGCCTGGCTCCTACGAGCAGTACGTC. Translating it yields CASSPTGGPGSYEQYV.

This clone was observed once. The chain recombines TRBV6-5 with TRBJ1-1; no clear D. Germline CDR1 and CDR2: MNHEY and SVGAGI. The ends were cut back, 7 bases at V and 3 bases at J, with 6 bases in the middle. The CDR3 contains 11 residues. This chain's CDR3 is CASKEDTEAFF. The CDR3 DNA is TGTGCCAGCAAGGAGGACACTGAAGCTTTCTTT.

This clone was recorded a few times. The rearrangement uses TRBV30 and TRBJ1-2; 8 positions agree with TRBD1. The CDR3 contains 16 residues. The J segment lost 0 bases and the V segment lost 0 bases, leaving 6 bases of the junction unmatched. Per the germline V gene, CDR1 is GTSNPN and CDR2 is SVGIG (reference sequence). The CDR3 here is CAWSVRDRYANYGYTF. CDR3 sequence (DNA): TGTGCCTGGAGTGTACGGGACAGGTATGCTAACTATGGCTACACCTTC.

This clone was counted between two and nine times. The genes are TRBV7-2 and TRBJ2-1, with 7 bases fitting TRBD2. Germline assignment: CDR1 SGHTA and CDR2 FQGNSA. The CDR3 loop spans 16 amino acids. The J segment lost 2 bases and the V segment lost 2 bases, leaving 6 bases of the junction unmatched. The CDR3 nucleotides read TGTGCCAGCAGCTTATGGTCCAGCGGGGCCTACAATGAGCAGTTCTTC. Its protein is CASSLWSSGAYNEQFF.

The gene calls are TRBV5-6 and TRBJ1-2, with TRBD1 as a possible D gene (5 bases). The CDR3 is 12 amino acids. V was pared by 2 bases and J by 4 bases, with 6 bases between. The germline CDR1 and CDR2 sequences are SGHDT and YYEEEE. CDR3 sequence reads: CASSLQAYGYTF. The CDR3 region has the DNA TGTGCCAGCAGCTTACAGGCCTATGGCTACACCTTC.

The CDR3 spells CASSDSLANEQFF. DNA of the CDR3: TGTGCCAGCAGTGATTCACTAGCAAATGAGCAGTTCTTC. The chain has TRBV6-4 and TRBJ2-1, with D possibly TRBD2 on 6 matching bases. Germline CDR1 reads MRHNA; CDR2 reads SNTAGT. Trimming left V 3 bases short and J 7 bases short, with 10 bases between. The CDR3 has 13 residues.

The chain uses TRBV5-1 and TRBJ2-7, with D possibly TRBD1 on 6 matching bases. Germline V gene lookup returns CDR1 SGHRS and CDR2 YFSETQ. This CDR3 contains 14 residues. Trimming removed 2 bases at V and 3 bases at J, with 12 bases between. CDR3 residues: CASSFGQGSYEQYF. In DNA, the CDR3 is TGCGCCAGCAGCTTCGGCCAGGGGAGCTACGAGCAGTACTTC.

The chain joins TRBV6-5 to TRBJ1-1; TRBD1 might be the D (5 bases). From germline, CDR1 is MNHEY and CDR2 SVGAGI. Trimming took off 7 bases at V and 0 bases at J, with 9 bases between the two ends. The CDR3 sequence is 13 residues long. This CDR3 reads CASMPTVNTEAFF. The DNA for the CDR3 is TGTGCCAGCATGCCGACAGTGAACACTGAAGCTTTCTTT.

V gene TRBV4-1 combines with J gene TRBJ1-1; the D gene is possibly TRBD1 (5 bases). Deletions cut 6 bases from V and 1 base from J, with 15 bases between. This CDR3 comprises 15 residues. Germline lookup yields CDR1 MGHRA and CDR2 YSYEKL. The CDR3 protein is CASRTTDTTNTEAFF. CDR3 bases: TGCGCCAGCAGAACTACGGACACAACGAACACTGAAGCTTTCTTT.

CDR3 in DNA: TGTGCCAGGGGAGGAAGAGGGGCTCGGAACACTGAAGCTTTCTTT. Protein sequence: CARGGRGARNTEAFF. The genes are TRBV2 and TRBJ1-1; maybe TRBD1 (5 bases). This CDR3 region has 15 residues. Germline assignment: CDR1 SNHLY and CDR2 FYNNEI. Trimming shortened V by 9 bases and J by 1 base, and 18 bases separated the two germline ends.

This chain connects TRBV7-2 to TRBJ2-1; TRBD1 matches at 9 bases. This CDR3 region has 15 residues. CDR1 and CDR2 from the germline V gene are SGHTA and FQGNSA. Trimming at V came to 4 bases and at J to 6 bases, leaving 7 bases not matched to a gene. CDR3 amino acids: CASSWGQGVGNEQFF. CDR3 DNA: TGTGCCAGCAGCTGGGGACAGGGCGTCGGCAATGAGCAGTTCTTC.

CDR3 DNA: TGTGCCAGCAGCCAAGAAGGGTGGAGCGGGGGTTCCTACAATGAGCAGTTCTTC. Protein product: CASSQEGWSGGSYNEQFF. The genes are TRBV14 and TRBJ2-1; 8 bases are a match to TRBD2. After removal of 0 bases from V and 1 base from J, the junction contained 8 bases not matched to a gene. CDR3 length: 18 residues. Per germline, CDR1 SGHDN and CDR2 FVKESK.

The J gene is TRBJ2-7, the V gene TRBV6-5; weak D call: TRBD1 (5 bases). The germline V gene has CDR1 MNHEY and CDR2 SVGAGI. Trimming removed 6 bases at V and 0 bases at J, with 12 bases between. There are 14 residues in the CDR3. CDR3 loop: CASRPGQNSYEQYV. The CDR3 DNA sequence: TGTGCCAGCAGACCTGGACAAAACTCCTACGAGCAGTACGTC.

The J gene is TRBJ2-5, the V gene TRBV18; TRBD1 matches 8 bases. The CDR3 runs 15 residues. Germline loops: CDR1 KGHSH, CDR2 LQKENI. V lost 3 bases, J lost 2 bases, and 5 bases stayed unmatched. DNA for the CDR3: TGTGCCAGCTCACCTCAGACAGGGGAGCAAGAGACCCAGTACTTC. Encoded protein: CASSPQTGEQETQYF. Full variable domain (remainder filled in from reference TRBV18 and TRBJ2-5): NAGVMQNPRHLVRRRGQEARLRCSPMKGHSHVYWYRQLPEEGLKFMVYLQKENIIDESGMPKERFSAEFPKEGPSILRIQQVVRGDSAAYFCASSPQTGEQETQYFGPGTRLLVL.